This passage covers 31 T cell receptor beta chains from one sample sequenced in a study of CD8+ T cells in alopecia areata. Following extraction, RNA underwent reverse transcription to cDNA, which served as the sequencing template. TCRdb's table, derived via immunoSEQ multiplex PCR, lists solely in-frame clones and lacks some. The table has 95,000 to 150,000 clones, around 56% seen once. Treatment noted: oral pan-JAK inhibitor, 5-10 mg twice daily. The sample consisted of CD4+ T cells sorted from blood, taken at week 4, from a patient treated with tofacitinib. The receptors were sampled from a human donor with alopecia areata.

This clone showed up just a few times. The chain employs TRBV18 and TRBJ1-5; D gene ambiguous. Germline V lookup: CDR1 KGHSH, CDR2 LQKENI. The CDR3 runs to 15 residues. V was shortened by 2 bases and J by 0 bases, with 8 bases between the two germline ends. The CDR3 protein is CASSPGTDSNQPQHF. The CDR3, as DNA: TGTGCCAGCTCACCAGGAACGGATAGCAATCAGCCCCAGCATTTT.

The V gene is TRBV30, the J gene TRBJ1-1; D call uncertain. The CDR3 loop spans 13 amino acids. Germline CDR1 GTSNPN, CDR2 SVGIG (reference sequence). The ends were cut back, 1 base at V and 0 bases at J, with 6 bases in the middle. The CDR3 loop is CAWSDSMNTEAFF. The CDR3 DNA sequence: TGTGCCTGGAGTGACAGCATGAACACTGAAGCTTTCTTT.

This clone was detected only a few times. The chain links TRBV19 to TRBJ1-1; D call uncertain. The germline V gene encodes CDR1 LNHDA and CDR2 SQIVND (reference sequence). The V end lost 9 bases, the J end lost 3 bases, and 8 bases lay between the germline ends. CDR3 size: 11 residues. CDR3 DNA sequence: TGTGCCAGCCGGAGTTACACTGAAGCTTTCTTT. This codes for CASRSYTEAFF.

This chain's CDR3 is CASSYRGQNSNGYTF. CDR3 DNA sequence: TGTGCCAGCAGTTACCGGGGACAGAATTCTAATGGCTACACCTTC. V usage is TRBV6-5 and J usage is TRBJ1-2; 7 bases align to TRBD1. Looked up from germline, CDR1 is MNHEY and CDR2 is SVGAGI. The junction had 9 bases not matched to a gene; V was cut back by 2 bases and J by 6 bases. The CDR3 spans 15 residues.

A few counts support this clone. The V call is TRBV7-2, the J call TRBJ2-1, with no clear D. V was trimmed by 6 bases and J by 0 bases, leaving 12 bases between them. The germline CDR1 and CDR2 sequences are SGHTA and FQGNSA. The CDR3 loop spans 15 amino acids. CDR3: CASRPDPSSYNEQFF. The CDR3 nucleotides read TGTGCCAGCAGACCTGACCCGAGCTCCTACAATGAGCAGTTCTTC.

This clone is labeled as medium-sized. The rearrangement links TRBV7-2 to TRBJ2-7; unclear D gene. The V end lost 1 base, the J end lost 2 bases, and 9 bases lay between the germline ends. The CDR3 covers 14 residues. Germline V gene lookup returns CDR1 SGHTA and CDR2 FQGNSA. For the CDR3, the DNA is TGTGCCAGCAGCTTAGACAGCCCAGCCTACGAGCAGTACTTC. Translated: CASSLDSPAYEQYF.

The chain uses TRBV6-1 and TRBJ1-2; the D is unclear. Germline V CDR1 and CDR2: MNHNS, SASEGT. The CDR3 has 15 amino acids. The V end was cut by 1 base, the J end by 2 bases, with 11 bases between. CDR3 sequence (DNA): TGTGCCAGCAGTGAAGACGGCAGACCCAACTATGGCTACACCTTC. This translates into CASSEDGRPNYGYTF.

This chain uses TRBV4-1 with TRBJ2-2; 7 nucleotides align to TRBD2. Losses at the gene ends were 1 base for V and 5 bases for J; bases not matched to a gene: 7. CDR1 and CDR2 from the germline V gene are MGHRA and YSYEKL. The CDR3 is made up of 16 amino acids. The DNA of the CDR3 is TGCGCCAGCAGCCAAGGTCGCGGGAGAGGAACCGGGGAGCTGTTTTTT. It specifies CASSQGRGRGTGELFF.

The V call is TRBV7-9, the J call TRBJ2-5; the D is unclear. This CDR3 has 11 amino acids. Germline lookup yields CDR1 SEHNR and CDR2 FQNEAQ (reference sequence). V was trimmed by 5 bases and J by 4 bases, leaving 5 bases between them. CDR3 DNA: TGTGCCAGCAGCCCTCTAGAGACCCAGTACTTC. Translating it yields CASSPLETQYF.

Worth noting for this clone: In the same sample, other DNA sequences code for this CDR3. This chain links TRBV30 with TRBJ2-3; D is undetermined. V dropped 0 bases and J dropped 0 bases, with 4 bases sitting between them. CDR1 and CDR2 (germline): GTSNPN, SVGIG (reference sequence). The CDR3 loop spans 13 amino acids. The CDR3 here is CAWSVLSTDTQYF. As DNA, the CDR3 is TGTGCCTGGAGTGTACTTAGCACAGATACGCAGTATTTT.

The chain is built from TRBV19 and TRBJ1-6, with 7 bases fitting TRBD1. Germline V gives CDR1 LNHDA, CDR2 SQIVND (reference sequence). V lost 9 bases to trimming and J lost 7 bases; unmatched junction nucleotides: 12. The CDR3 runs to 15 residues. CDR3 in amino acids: CASKITGASNSPLHF. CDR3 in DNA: TGTGCCAGCAAAATTACAGGGGCTAGCAATTCACCCCTCCACTTT.

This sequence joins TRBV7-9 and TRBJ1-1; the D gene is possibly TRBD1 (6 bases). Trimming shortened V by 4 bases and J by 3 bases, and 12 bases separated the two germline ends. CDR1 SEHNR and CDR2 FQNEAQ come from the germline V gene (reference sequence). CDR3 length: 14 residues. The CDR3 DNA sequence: TGTGCCAGCAGCTCGCCGACAGGTGACACTGAAGCTTTCTTT. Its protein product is CASSSPTGDTEAFF. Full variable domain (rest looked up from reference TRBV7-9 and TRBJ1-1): DTGVSQNPRHKITKRGQNVTFRCDPISEHNRLYWYRQTLGQGPEFLTYFQNEAQLEKSRLLSDRFSAERPKGSFSTLEIQRTEQGDSAMYLCASSSPTGDTEAFFGQGTRLTVV.

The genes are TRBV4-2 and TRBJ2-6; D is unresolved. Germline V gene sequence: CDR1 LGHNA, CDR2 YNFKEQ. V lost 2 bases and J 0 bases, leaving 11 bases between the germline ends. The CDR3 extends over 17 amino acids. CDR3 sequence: CASSQKTSSSGANVLTF. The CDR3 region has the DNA TGTGCCAGCAGCCAAAAGACCTCAAGCTCTGGGGCCAACGTCCTGACTTTC.

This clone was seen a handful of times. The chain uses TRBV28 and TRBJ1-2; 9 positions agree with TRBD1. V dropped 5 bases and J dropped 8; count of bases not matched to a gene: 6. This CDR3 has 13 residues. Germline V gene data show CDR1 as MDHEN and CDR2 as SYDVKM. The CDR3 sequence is CASSPGTGRGYTF. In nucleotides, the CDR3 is TGTGCCAGCAGTCCGGGGACAGGGCGCGGCTACACCTTC.

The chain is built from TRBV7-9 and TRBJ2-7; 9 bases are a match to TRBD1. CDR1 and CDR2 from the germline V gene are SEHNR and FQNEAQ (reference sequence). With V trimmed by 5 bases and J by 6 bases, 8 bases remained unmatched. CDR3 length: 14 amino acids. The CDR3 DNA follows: TGTGCCAGCAGCCAGGGACAGGGTATGGCCGAGCAGTACTTC. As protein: CASSQGQGMAEQYF.

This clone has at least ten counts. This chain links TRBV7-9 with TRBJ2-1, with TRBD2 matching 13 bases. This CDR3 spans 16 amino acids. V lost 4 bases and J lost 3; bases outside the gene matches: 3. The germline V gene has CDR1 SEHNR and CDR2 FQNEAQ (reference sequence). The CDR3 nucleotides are TGTGCCAGCAGCTCCCGGACTAGCGGGGGCTACAATGAGCAGTTCTTC. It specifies CASSSRTSGGYNEQFF. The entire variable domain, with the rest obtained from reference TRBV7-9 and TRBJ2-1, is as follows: DTGVSQNPRHKITKRGQNVTFRCDPISEHNRLYWYRQTLGQGPEFLTYFQNEAQLEKSRLLSDRFSAERPKGSFSTLEIQRTEQGDSAMYLCASSSRTSGGYNEQFFGPGTRLTVL.

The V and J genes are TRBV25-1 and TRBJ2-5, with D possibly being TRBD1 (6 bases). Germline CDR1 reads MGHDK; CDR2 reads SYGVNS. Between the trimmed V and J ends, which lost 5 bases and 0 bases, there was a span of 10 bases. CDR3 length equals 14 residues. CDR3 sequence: CASSQPGDQETQYF. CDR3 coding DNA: TGTGCCAGCAGTCAGCCAGGGGACCAAGAGACCCAGTACTTC. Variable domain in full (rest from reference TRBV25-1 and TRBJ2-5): EADIYQTPRYLVIGTGKKITLECSQTMGHDKMYWYQQDPGMELHLIHYSYGVNSTEKGDLSSESTVSRIRTEHFPLTLESARPSHTSQYLCASSQPGDQETQYFGPGTRLLVL.

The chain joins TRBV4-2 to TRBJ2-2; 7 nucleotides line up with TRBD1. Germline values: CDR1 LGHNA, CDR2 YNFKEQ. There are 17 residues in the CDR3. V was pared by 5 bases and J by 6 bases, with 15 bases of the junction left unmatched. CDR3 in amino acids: CASSIETSQGVPGELFF. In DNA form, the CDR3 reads TGTGCCAGCAGCATAGAAACCTCTCAGGGGGTCCCCGGGGAGCTGTTTTTT.

In DNA, the CDR3 is TGTGCCAGCCGTACCAACAGGGGGCCCTACGAGCAGTACTTC. Amino acids: CASRTNRGPYEQYF. The chain uses TRBV27 and TRBJ2-7, with 9 nucleotides matching TRBD1. The CDR3 has 14 amino acids. CDR1 and CDR2 from the germline V gene are MNHEY and SMNVEV (reference sequence). Germline trimming cut 8 bases from V and 2 bases from J; bases unmatched to any gene: 7.

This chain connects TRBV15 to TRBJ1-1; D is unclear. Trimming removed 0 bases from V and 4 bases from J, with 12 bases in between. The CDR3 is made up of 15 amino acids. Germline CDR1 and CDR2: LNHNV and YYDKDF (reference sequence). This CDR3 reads CATSRDVLAGTEAFF. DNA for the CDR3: TGTGCCACCAGCAGAGATGTGTTGGCTGGCACTGAAGCTTTCTTT.

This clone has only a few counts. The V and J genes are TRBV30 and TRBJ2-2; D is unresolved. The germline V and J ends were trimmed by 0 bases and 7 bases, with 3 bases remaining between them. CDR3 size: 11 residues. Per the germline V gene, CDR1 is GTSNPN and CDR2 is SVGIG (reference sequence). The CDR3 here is CAWSVGGELFF. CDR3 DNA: TGTGCCTGGAGTGTGGGCGGGGAGCTGTTTTTT.

The DNA of the CDR3 is TGTGCCAGCAATCCAACCGGGCTAGCGGGAGGAGAGCAGTTCTTC. This translates into CASNPTGLAGGEQFF. The chain has TRBV6-5 and TRBJ2-1; TRBD2 aligns across 11 bases. The trim removed 7 bases at V and 10 bases at J, leaving 12 bases unmatched. The CDR3 covers 15 residues. The germline CDR1 and CDR2 sequences are MNHEY and SVGAGI.

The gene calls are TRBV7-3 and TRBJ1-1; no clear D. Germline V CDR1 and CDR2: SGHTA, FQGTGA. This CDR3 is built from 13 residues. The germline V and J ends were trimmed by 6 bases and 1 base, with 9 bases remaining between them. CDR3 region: CASRRDKNTEAFF. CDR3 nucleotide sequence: TGTGCCAGCAGACGCGACAAGAACACTGAAGCTTTCTTT.

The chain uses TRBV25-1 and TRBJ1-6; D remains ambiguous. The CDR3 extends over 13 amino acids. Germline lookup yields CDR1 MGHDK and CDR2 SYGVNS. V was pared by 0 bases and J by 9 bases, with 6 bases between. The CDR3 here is CASSEYVGSPLHF. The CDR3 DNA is TGTGCCAGCAGTGAATATGTGGGTTCACCCCTCCACTTT.

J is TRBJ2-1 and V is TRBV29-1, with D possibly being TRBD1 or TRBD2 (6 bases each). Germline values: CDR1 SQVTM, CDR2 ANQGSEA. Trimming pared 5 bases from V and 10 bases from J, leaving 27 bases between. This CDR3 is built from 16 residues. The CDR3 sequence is CSVQGGKTASPKEQFF. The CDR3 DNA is TGCAGCGTTCAAGGGGGGAAAACTGCGTCCCCAAAGGAGCAGTTCTTC.

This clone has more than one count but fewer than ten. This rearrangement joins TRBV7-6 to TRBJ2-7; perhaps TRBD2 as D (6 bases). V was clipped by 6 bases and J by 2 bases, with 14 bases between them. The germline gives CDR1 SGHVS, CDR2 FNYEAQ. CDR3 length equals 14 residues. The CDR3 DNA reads TGTGCCAGCAGTCCTAGACTAGACACCTACGAGCAGTACTTC. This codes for CASSPRLDTYEQYF.

The CDR3 spells CASSRGRQFTGELFF. CDR3 nucleotide sequence: TGTGCCAGCAGCAGAGGAAGACAGTTCACCGGGGAGCTGTTTTTT. The chain joins TRBV7-8 to TRBJ2-2; weak D call: TRBD1 (5 bases). With 5 bases removed from V and 4 bases from J, the gap between germline ends came to 14 bases. Germline V lookup: CDR1 SGHVS, CDR2 FQNEAQ. This CDR3 comprises 15 residues.

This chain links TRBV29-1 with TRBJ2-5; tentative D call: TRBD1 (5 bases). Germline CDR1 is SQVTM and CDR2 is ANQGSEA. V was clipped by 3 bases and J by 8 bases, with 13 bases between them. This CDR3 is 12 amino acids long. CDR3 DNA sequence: TGCAGCGTTGAGTGGCAGGGTAGAACCCAGTACTTC. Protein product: CSVEWQGRTQYF.

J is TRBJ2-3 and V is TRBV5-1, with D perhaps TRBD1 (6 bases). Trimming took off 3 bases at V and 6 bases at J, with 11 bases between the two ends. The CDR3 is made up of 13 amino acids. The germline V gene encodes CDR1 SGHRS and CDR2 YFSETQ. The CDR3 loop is CASSSDSRDTQYF. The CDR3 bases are TGCGCCAGCAGCTCGGACAGCAGGGATACGCAGTATTTT.

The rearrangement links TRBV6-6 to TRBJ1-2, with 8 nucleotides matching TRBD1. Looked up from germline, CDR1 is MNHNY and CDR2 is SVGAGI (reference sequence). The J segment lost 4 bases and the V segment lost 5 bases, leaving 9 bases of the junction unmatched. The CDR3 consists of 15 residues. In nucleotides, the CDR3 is TGTGCCAGCAGTACACCAGGGGGCGGTAGCTATGGCTACACCTTC. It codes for CASSTPGGGSYGYTF.

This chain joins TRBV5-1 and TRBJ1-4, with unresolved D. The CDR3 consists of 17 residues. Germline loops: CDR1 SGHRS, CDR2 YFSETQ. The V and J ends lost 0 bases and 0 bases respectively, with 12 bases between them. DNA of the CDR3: TGCGCCAGCAGCTTGGCCCCGAGCAGTGCAACTAATGAAAAACTGTTTTTT. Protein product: CASSLAPSSATNEKLFF. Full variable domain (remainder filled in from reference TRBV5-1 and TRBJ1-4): KAGVTQTPRYLIKTRGQQVTLSCSPISGHRSVSWYQQTPGQGLQFLFEYFSETQRNKGNFPGRFSGRQFSNSRSEMNVSTLELGDSALYLCASSLAPSSATNEKLFFGSGTQLSVL.